The sequence of this T cell receptor (beta chain) was determined in a study of blood T cell repertoires in COVID-19. Some clones are missing from TCRdb's copy, which holds only in-frame ones; the method was immunoSEQ multiplex PCR. Among about 250,000 clones listed, under 90% were seen once. Per germline, CDR1 MGHRA and CDR2 YSYEKL. The CDR3 runs to 19 residues. V dropped 3 bases and J dropped 1; count of bases not matched to a gene: 13. Sequencing input: PBMCs or T cells enriched from blood (not recorded which). The sequence came from a middle-aged man who had recovered from COVID-19. J is TRBJ1-5 and V is TRBV4-1, with 9 bases fitting TRBD1. CDR3 nucleotide sequence: TGCGCCAGCAGCCATTATGCGGGTAGGACAGGGGTGAGCAATCAGCCCCAGCATTTT. Protein sequence: CASSHYAGRTGVSNQPQHF.